The 15 T cell receptor beta chains presented below share a single source sample, sequenced in a study of blood T cell repertoires in COVID-19. Profiled with immunoSEQ multiplex PCR; TCRdb holds only in-frame clones, not every one. The sample lists approximately 300,000 clones, approximately 92% occurring once. What was sequenced was peripheral blood. The receptor source for this set is a woman between 25 and 40 years old with COVID-19, enrolled during active disease.

V usage is TRBV30 and J usage is TRBJ2-3; 7 positions match TRBD1. CDR3 size: 16 residues. CDR1 and CDR2 (germline): GTSNPN, SVGIG (reference sequence). Trimming took 1 base from V and 2 from J; bases not matched to a gene: 9. The CDR3 here is CAWSGSRGPFTDTQYF. In nucleotides, the CDR3 is TGTGCCTGGAGTGGGAGTAGGGGGCCTTTCACAGATACGCAGTATTTT. Combining the CDR3 with reference TRBV30 and TRBJ2-3 gives the whole variable domain SQTIHQWPATLVQPVGSPLSLECTVEGTSNPNLYWYRQAAGRGLQLLFYSVGIGQISSEVPQNLSASRPQDRQFILSSKKLLLSDSGFYLCAWSGSRGPFTDTQYFGPGTRLTVL.

The chain is built from TRBV4-1 and TRBJ2-1; D remains unclear. Trimming left V 0 bases short and J 9 bases short, with 6 bases between. The germline gives CDR1 MGHRA, CDR2 YSYEKL. The CDR3 is made up of 12 amino acids. CDR3 sequence reads: CASSQDRVEQFF. CDR3 in DNA: TGCGCCAGCAGCCAAGATCGGGTTGAGCAGTTCTTC.

This rearrangement joins TRBV18 to TRBJ1-4; 7 bases align to TRBD1. Per germline, CDR1 KGHSH and CDR2 LQKENI. CDR3 size: 14 residues. After removal of 6 bases from V and 2 bases from J, the junction contained 3 bases not matched to a gene. CDR3 residues: CASSATGTNEKLFF. The CDR3 coding sequence is TGTGCCAGCTCCGCGACAGGGACTAATGAAAAACTGTTTTTT.

The chain has TRBV15 and TRBJ1-1; a possible D gene is TRBD1 (6 bases). Trimming took off 8 bases at V and 2 bases at J, with 15 bases between the two ends. The CDR3 consists of 14 residues. The germline CDR1 and CDR2 sequences are LNHNV and YYDKDF (reference sequence). The CDR3 spells CATEGHPFNTEAFF. The CDR3 DNA is TGTGCCACCGAGGGACACCCGTTTAACACTGAAGCTTTCTTT.

The chain has TRBV19 and TRBJ2-1; 12 bases agree with TRBD2. The CDR3 totals 15 residues. Germline values: CDR1 LNHDA, CDR2 SQIVND (reference sequence). Germline trimming cut 5 bases from V and 8 bases from J; bases unmatched to any gene: 7. The CDR3 DNA sequence: TGTGCCAGTAGTCCTACTAGCGGGAGGTTGGATGAGCAGTTCTTC. Translation gives CASSPTSGRLDEQFF.

The V call is TRBV5-1, the J call TRBJ2-7; 7 bases agree with TRBD1. The junction had 9 bases not matched to a gene; V was cut back by 2 bases and J by 4 bases. CDR1 and CDR2 (germline): SGHRS, YFSETQ. CDR3 size: 15 residues. CDR3 residues: CASSLGETGRYEQYF. CDR3 coding DNA: TGCGCCAGCAGCTTAGGGGAGACAGGGCGATACGAGCAGTACTTC.

The rearrangement uses TRBV7-2 and TRBJ2-7; D is perhaps TRBD1 (5 bases). CDR1 and CDR2 (germline): SGHTA, FQGNSA. The V and J ends lost 2 bases and 6 bases respectively, with 11 bases between them. The CDR3 has 13 residues. CDR3 coding DNA: TGTGCCAGCAGCTTACTCCAGGGTGGCGAGCAGTACTTC. Amino acid sequence: CASSLLQGGEQYF.

The chain employs TRBV2 and TRBJ1-4; D is ambiguous. This CDR3 contains 14 residues. Trimming shortened V by 8 bases and J by 7 bases, and 17 bases separated the two germline ends. The germline V gene encodes CDR1 SNHLY and CDR2 FYNNEI. Written as DNA, the CDR3 is TGTGCCAGCCAACGGGAGAGGGATGGTGAAAAACTGTTTTTT. This translates into CASQRERDGEKLFF.

This clone has only one observation. The chain couples TRBV27 to TRBJ2-3; TRBD2 aligns across 8 bases. The CDR3 extends over 14 amino acids. After removal of 3 bases from V and 5 bases from J, the junction contained 4 bases not matched to a gene. Germline-derived CDR1 and CDR2 are MNHEY and SMNVEV (reference sequence). The CDR3 region has the DNA TGTGCCAGCAGTTTTGTTGCGGGAGGAGATACGCAGTATTTT. It codes for CASSFVAGGDTQYF.

This clone appeared a few times. The chain employs TRBV24-1 and TRBJ2-2; the D gene is possibly TRBD2 (5 bases). The CDR3 spans 14 residues. V lost 7 bases, J lost 0 bases, and 8 bases lay in between. Germline V gene sequence: CDR1 KGHDR, CDR2 SFDVKD. CDR3 DNA: TGTGCCACCAGCCAGGACTCGAACACCGGGGAGCTGTTTTTT. Its protein is CATSQDSNTGELFF.

V gene TRBV4-3 combines with J gene TRBJ2-7, with D tentatively TRBD2 (5 bases). CDR3 length: 15 residues. The V end was cut by 1 base, the J end by 0 bases, with 10 bases between. Germline V gene lookup returns CDR1 LGHNA and CDR2 YSLEER. CDR3 DNA sequence: TGCGCCAGCAGCCAAGGGACTTGGAGCTCCTACGAGCAGTACTTC. Its protein is CASSQGTWSSYEQYF.

This clone has more than one count but fewer than ten. The rearrangement links TRBV6-1 to TRBJ2-7; D not certain. Between the trimmed V and J ends, which lost 3 bases and 3 bases, there was a span of 3 bases. CDR1 and CDR2 from the germline V gene are MNHNS and SASEGT. The CDR3 extends over 11 amino acids. The CDR3 sequence is CASSDGYEQYF. The CDR3 coding sequence is TGTGCCAGCAGTGACGGCTACGAGCAGTACTTC.

This clone appeared once. The rearrangement links TRBV15 to TRBJ1-1, with D hard to call. There are 13 residues in the CDR3. Germline V lookup: CDR1 LNHNV, CDR2 YYDKDF (reference sequence). Trimming shortened V by 0 bases and J by 4 bases, and 6 bases separated the two germline ends. CDR3 sequence reads: CATSRDFSTEAFF. The CDR3 DNA is TGTGCCACCAGCAGAGATTTCAGCACTGAAGCTTTCTTT.

V and J are TRBV7-9 and TRBJ1-4, with 8 nucleotides matching TRBD1. This CDR3 is built from 14 residues. Germline-derived CDR1 and CDR2 are SEHNR and FQNEAQ (reference sequence). V was clipped by 4 bases and J by 8 bases; unmatched bases: 6. This CDR3 reads CASSWGQAEEKLFF. DNA of the CDR3: TGTGCCAGCAGCTGGGGACAGGCCGAAGAAAAACTGTTTTTT.

The V gene is TRBV27, the J gene TRBJ2-7; D might be TRBD2 (5 bases). The V gene lost 7 bases and the J gene lost 3 bases, with 13 bases spanning the gap. Germline CDR1 reads MNHEY; CDR2 reads SMNVEV (reference sequence). The CDR3 spans 13 residues. The CDR3 region is CASTPHDYYEQYF. Here the CDR3 DNA reads TGTGCCAGCACTCCCCACGACTACTACGAGCAGTACTTC.